These 7 T cell receptor beta chains were all obtained from the same sample, sequenced in a study of shared clonotypes between healthy human individuals. CD45RO-negative CD8 cells positively selected for CCR7 made up the naive population, which excluded terminally differentiated effector memory CD45RA+ cells. Assay used: immunoSEQ multiplex PCR; TCRdb lists only in-frame clones, some missing. The profile shows over 2 million clones, about 95% of them singletons. The sequenced sample consisted of naive CD8+ T cells sorted from blood. The receptors were gathered from a man aged 18 to 30 in good health.

This rearrangement joins TRBV19 to TRBJ2-7; 9 bases agree with TRBD2. Germline V gives CDR1 LNHDA, CDR2 SQIVND (reference sequence). Trimming removed 5 bases from V and 2 bases from J; junction bases left unmatched: 7. This CDR3 region has 15 residues. The chain's CDR3 is CASSDPTSGTYEQYF. The CDR3 DNA reads as TGTGCCAGTAGTGACCCGACTAGCGGCACCTACGAGCAGTACTTC. Full variable domain (remainder filled in from reference TRBV19 and TRBJ2-7): DGGITQSPKYLFRKEGQNVTLSCEQNLNHDAMYWYRQDPGQGLRLIYYSQIVNDFQKGDIAEGYSVSREKKESFPLTVTSAQKNPTAFYLCASSDPTSGTYEQYFGPGTRLTVT.

The V and J genes are TRBV28 and TRBJ1-5, with TRBD1 as a possible D gene (5 bases). The length of the CDR3 is 14 residues. Trimming shortened V by 2 bases and J by 8 bases, and 13 bases separated the two germline ends. Germline lookup yields CDR1 MDHEN and CDR2 SYDVKM. The DNA of the CDR3 is TGTGCCAGCAGTTTAACCGGGGGGGGAGAGCCCCAGCATTTT. Residues: CASSLTGGGEPQHF.

This chain connects TRBV7-2 to TRBJ2-5; perhaps TRBD2 as D (5 bases). CDR3 size: 14 residues. V shed 3 bases and J shed 3 bases, with 11 bases lying between them. Looked up from germline, CDR1 is SGHTA and CDR2 is FQGNSA. The CDR3 nucleotides are TGTGCCAGCAGCTTGACGCGGGCTGAAGAGACCCAGTACTTC. It translates to CASSLTRAEETQYF.

The chain carries TRBV19 and TRBJ2-7; the match to TRBD1 covers 8 bases. Trimming at V came to 8 bases and at J to 6 bases, leaving 18 bases not matched to a gene. Germline V lookup: CDR1 LNHDA, CDR2 SQIVND (reference sequence). The CDR3 has 16 amino acids. The CDR3 reads CASSKPDRVGLSEQYF. CDR3 sequence (DNA): TGTGCCAGTTCTAAACCGGACAGGGTTGGATTAAGCGAGCAGTACTTC. The full variable domain, completed using reference TRBV19 and TRBJ2-7, is DGGITQSPKYLFRKEGQNVTLSCEQNLNHDAMYWYRQDPGQGLRLIYYSQIVNDFQKGDIAEGYSVSREKKESFPLTVTSAQKNPTAFYLCASSKPDRVGLSEQYFGPGTRLTVT.

The V and J genes are TRBV27 and TRBJ1-1; D remains ambiguous. The CDR3 loop spans 12 amino acids. Per the germline V gene, CDR1 is MNHEY and CDR2 is SMNVEV (reference sequence). V was pared by 0 bases and J by 9 bases, with 8 bases between. The CDR3 DNA reads as TGTGCCAGCAGTTTATCCGGAGGGAAAGCTTTCTTT. Translating gives CASSLSGGKAFF.

The chain links TRBV4-1 to TRBJ2-7; a weak D match, TRBD1 (5 bases). The germline gives CDR1 MGHRA, CDR2 YSYEKL. CDR3 length equals 13 residues. Trimming stripped 6 bases from V and 3 bases from J, with 12 bases between. For the CDR3, the DNA is TGCGCCAGCAGTCATCAGGGCAGCTACGAGCAGTACTTC. Translated: CASSHQGSYEQYF.

The chain has TRBV6-6 and TRBJ2-3, with unresolved D. This CDR3 comprises 14 residues. The germline V gene has CDR1 MNHNY and CDR2 SVGAGI (reference sequence). V shed 4 bases and J shed 3 bases, with 11 bases lying between them. The CDR3 DNA reads TGTGCCAGCAGTTCACTTCTCCAGACAGATACGCAGTATTTT. As protein: CASSSLLQTDTQYF.